The rows below give T cell receptor beta chains drawn from one sample of a study of blood T cell repertoires in COVID-19. The repertoire was sequenced with immunoSEQ multiplex PCR; TCRdb's copy has only in-frame clones and lacks some. The sample contains some 300,000 clones, 85% to 90% of which appear only once. Material for sequencing was PBMCs or T cells enriched from blood (not recorded which). The origin of the receptors is a woman aged 45 to 65 who had been exposed to COVID-19. Each CDR3 is given with its conserved first and last residue. Fields, in order: V gene, J gene, clone size, D gene, CDR3 DNA, CDR3 protein. A D gene is named only where the DNA matches it firmly. Expanded clones get a size class; other rows say once, few or many, or leave the size out.

TRBV7-9	TRBJ1-3	NA	NA	TGTGCCAGCAGCTTAGAGGGCTTTGGCAGGGCCACTGGAAACACCATATATTTT	CASSLEGFGRATGNTIYF
TRBV28	TRBJ2-2	NA	NA	TGTGCCAGTCCTTTTTGGACACTATCTCCCACCGGGGAGCTGTTTTTT	CASPFWTLSPTGELFF
TRBV7-2	TRBJ1-5	once	NA	TGTGCCAGCAGCTTAGGGCCGAGCAATCAGCCCCAGCATTTT	CASSLGPSNQPQHF
TRBV6-4	TRBJ1-3	NA	TRBD1	TGTGCCAGCATGAGACAGGGGCGAGGGGGAAACACCATATATTTT	CASMRQGRGGNTIYF
TRBV15	TRBJ2-2	NA	TRBD1	TGTGCCACCAGCCCAGGGGGCAACACCGGGGAGCTGTTTTTT	CATSPGGNTGELFF
TRBV2	TRBJ2-7	NA	NA	TGTGCCAGCAGCCAAAACGCGGGGACCGAGCAGTACTTC	CASSQNAGTEQYF
TRBV10-3	TRBJ1-3	NA	TRBD1	TGTGCCATCAGTGAGTCCGGGACAGGGTCTGGAAACACCATATATTTT	CAISESGTGSGNTIYF
TRBV29-1	TRBJ1-1	NA	NA	TGCAGCGTCTACCCCGGACAGAGGAACACTGAAGCTTTCTTT	CSVYPGQRNTEAFF
TRBV4-1	TRBJ1-2	NA	TRBD1	TGCGCCAGCAGCCGGGAGACAGGGTGGGTCGACGATCGTTATGGCTACACCTTC	CASSRETGWVDDRYGYTF
TRBV4-1	TRBJ1-5	NA	TRBD1	TGCGCCAGCAGCCAAGAACAAGGACAGGGGGGAGGACCCCAGCATTTT	CASSQEQGQGGGPQHF
TRBV7-9	TRBJ1-1	NA	NA	TGTGCCAGCAGCGCAACAAGGAACACTGAAGCTTTCTTT	CASSATRNTEAFF
TRBV5-1	TRBJ2-2	NA	NA	TGCGCCAGCAGCTTGGATCCTAGCTCCACCGGGGAGCTGTTTTTT	CASSLDPSSTGELFF
TRBV25-1	TRBJ2-3	NA	TRBD2	TGTGCCAGCAGTGTGGGCGGGGGGGTGGCAGATACGCAGTATTTT	CASSVGGGVADTQYF
TRBV7-2	TRBJ1-4	NA	TRBD1	TGTGCCAGCAGCCTTGACAGGGTCGCTGAAAAACTGTTTTTT	CASSLDRVAEKLFF
TRBV5-4	TRBJ2-5	NA	TRBD2	TGTGCCAGCAGCAGTTTTAGCGGGGGACAAGAGACCCAGTACTTC	CASSSFSGGQETQYF
TRBV19	TRBJ1-5	once	NA	TGTGCCAGTAGCCTCGCGAACAGGCCCGGCCAGCCCCAGCATTTT	CASSLANRPGQPQHF
TRBV6-5	TRBJ1-1	NA	NA	TGTGCCAGCAGTTACTCTTTCTTGACAGTTAACACTGAAGCTTTCTTT	CASSYSFLTVNTEAFF
TRBV19	TRBJ1-3	NA	NA	TGTGCCAGTAGGAGACCACAGGGAAACACCATATATTTT	CASRRPQGNTIYF
TRBV5-1	TRBJ1-1	NA	NA	TGCGCCAGCAGCGGAGGACGGATGAACACTGAAGCTTTCTTT	CASSGGRMNTEAFF
TRBV5-1	TRBJ2-2	NA	TRBD2	TGCGCCAGCAGCCGGAGCGGGGCGAACACCGGGGAGCTGTTTTTT	CASSRSGANTGELFF
TRBV5-6	TRBJ2-2	NA	NA	TGTGCCAGCAGCCAGGACACGAACACCGGGGAGCTGTTTTTT	CASSQDTNTGELFF
TRBV5-4	TRBJ2-3	NA	TRBD1	TGTGCCAGCAGCTTGGAGGGGGCATCAAATACGCAGTATTTT	CASSLEGASNTQYF
TRBV3-1/TRBV3-2	TRBJ1-2	once	NA	TGTGCCAGCAGCCAAGAACACAGCCCTAACTATGGCTACACCTTC	CASSQEHSPNYGYTF
TRBV14	TRBJ1-1	NA	TRBD1	TGTGCCAGCAGGAAGGCAGGGGGCACTGAAGCTTTCTTT	CASRKAGGTEAFF
TRBV11-3	TRBJ2-1	NA	TRBD2	TGTGCCAGCAGCCAGGGACTAGCGGGCCCCCCTTTTGACTCCTACAATGAGCAGTTCTTC	CASSQGLAGPPFDSYNEQFF
TRBV5-1	TRBJ2-7	NA	TRBD2	TGCGCCAGCAGCTTGGGACCGGGGGGGCCTGGGGAGCAGTACTTC	CASSLGPGGPGEQYF
TRBV5-1	TRBJ2-1	once	TRBD1	TGCGCCAGCAGCTTGGGGGACAGACCCAATGAGCAGTTCTTC	CASSLGDRPNEQFF
TRBV5-1	TRBJ2-6	NA	NA	TGCGCCAGCAGCCCCACACCATCTGGGGCCAACGTCCTGACTTTC	CASSPTPSGANVLTF
TRBV28	TRBJ1-1	NA	NA	TGTGCCAGCAGGTCTAGCATGGAGAACACTGAAGCTTTCTTT	CASRSSMENTEAFF
TRBV3-1/TRBV3-2	TRBJ2-3	NA	NA	TGTGCCAGCAGCCAAGATAGGAGCGGTACGCAGTATTTT	CASSQDRSGTQYF
TRBV7-2	TRBJ2-1	NA	TRBD2	TGTGCCAGCAGCCCGACTAGCGGGGTTTTGAATGAGCAGTTCTTC	CASSPTSGVLNEQFF
TRBV7-2	TRBJ2-5	NA	TRBD2	TGTGCCAGCAGCTTCGGCGGGGGGGCGGAGACCCAGTACTTC	CASSFGGGAETQYF
TRBV28	TRBJ2-1	NA	TRBD1	TGTGCCAGCAGCAGGGGGTGGCCAGGGGGCAACGTTGAGCAGTTCTTC	CASSRGWPGGNVEQFF
TRBV21-1	TRBJ1-2	few	NA	TGTGCCAGCAGCCCAGCGGGGACAGGGGGCGAAAGGGATGGCTACACCTTC	CASSPAGTGGERDGYTF
TRBV2	TRBJ1-2	NA	TRBD1	TGTGCCAGCAGCCTCCCGGACAGGGGGGATGGCTACACCTTC	CASSLPDRGDGYTF
TRBV7-9	TRBJ2-5	NA	TRBD2	TGTGCCAGCAGGCGGGGGACAGAGACCCAGTACTTC	CASRRGTETQYF
TRBV2	TRBJ1-6	once	TRBD1	TGTGCCAGCAGGAGAAGTCCGGGACAGGATAATTCACCCCTCCACTTT	CASRRSPGQDNSPLHF
TRBV24-1	TRBJ2-5	once	TRBD1	TGTGCCACCAGTGATCCTACAGGGGATGAGACCCAGTACTTC	CATSDPTGDETQYF
TRBV2	TRBJ2-1	NA	TRBD2	TGTGCCAGCAGTGAAGGAGCTTGGGAGCGGGGGGACTCCTACAATGAGCAGTTCTTC	CASSEGAWERGDSYNEQFF
TRBV28	TRBJ2-5	once	NA	TGTGCCAGCTTGCCCTTAGGAGGGCGGGTTGGTCAAGAGACCCAGTACTTC	CASLPLGGRVGQETQYF
TRBV15	TRBJ1-6	NA	TRBD1	TGTGCCACCAGAGCAGGGGGAGGCGGGAATTCACCCCTCCACTTT	CATRAGGGGNSPLHF
TRBV28	TRBJ1-6	few	TRBD1	TGTGCCAGCAGGCAGGGACAGGGTAGCTATTCACCCCTCCACTTT	CASRQGQGSYSPLHF
TRBV28	TRBJ2-1	NA	TRBD2	TGTGCCAGCAGTTCGGGACTAGCGGGGAATGAGCAGTTCTTC	CASSSGLAGNEQFF
TRBV4-1	TRBJ2-3	NA	NA	TGCGCCAGCAGCCAAAGACAGGGAGGAGTTCAACCCCAACCTGGTACGCAGTATTTT	CASSQRQGGVQPQPGTQYF
TRBV7-8	TRBJ2-2	NA	NA	TGTGCCAGCAGCTTAATGGGACAGAACACCGGGGAGCTGTTTTTT	CASSLMGQNTGELFF
TRBV2	TRBJ2-2	NA	NA	TGTGCCAGCAGGGGCTTCGATGGGAACACCGGGGAGCTGTTTTTT	CASRGFDGNTGELFF
TRBV10-3	TRBJ1-1	few	NA	TGTGCCATCAACCAGGGGATGCAGGACACTGAAGCTTTCTTT	CAINQGMQDTEAFF
TRBV6-5	TRBJ1-1	NA	NA	TGTGCCAGCACTCTAGAAGAGGGTTTGGGCACTGAAGCTTTCTTT	CASTLEEGLGTEAFF
TRBV3-1/TRBV3-2	TRBJ2-3	NA	TRBD2	TGTGCCAGCAGCCAAACCCCTAGCGGGGGCGCAGATACGCAGTATTTT	CASSQTPSGGADTQYF
TRBV2	TRBJ1-5	NA	NA	TGTGCCAGCAGCCGGGGACTTCGTAGCAATCAGCCCCAGCATTTT	CASSRGLRSNQPQHF
TRBV5-5	TRBJ2-1	NA	TRBD2	TGTGCCAGCAGCAGCACCGGGACTATCTCCTACAATGAGCAGTTCTTC	CASSSTGTISYNEQFF
TRBV19	TRBJ2-4	NA	NA	TGTGCCAGTAGTATTGCGACAGGGAGAGAATTGGAGGGCAAAAACATTCAGTACTTC	CASSIATGRELEGKNIQYF
TRBV28	TRBJ1-4	NA	NA	TGTGCCAGCAGTTTACTTGACAGGAATGAAAAACTGTTTTTT	CASSLLDRNEKLFF
TRBV5-4	TRBJ1-2	NA	NA	TGTGCCAGCAGTTTCGGACAGAGAAGTAACTATGGCTACACCTTC	CASSFGQRSNYGYTF
TRBV7-6	TRBJ2-1	NA	TRBD1	TGTGCCAGCAGCTTAGGTGCGGGGACAGGGCACAATGAGCAGTTCTTC	CASSLGAGTGHNEQFF
TRBV11-2	TRBJ2-3	NA	TRBD2	TGTGCCAGCAGCTTAGCTGCGGGGGGACTCACAGATACGCAGTATTTT	CASSLAAGGLTDTQYF
TRBV2	TRBJ1-2	NA	NA	TGTGCCAGCAGTGAGGGTCAGGGAGGGTCCGGTGGCTACACCTTC	CASSEGQGGSGGYTF
TRBV11-2	TRBJ2-7	NA	NA	TGTGCCAGCAGCGCAGGAGGGACCTCCGAGCAGTACTTC	CASSAGGTSEQYF
TRBV10-3	TRBJ2-5	NA	TRBD2	TGTGCCATCATCAATCGAGCGGGGGGGCCGTCCGAGACCCAGTACTTC	CAIINRAGGPSETQYF
TRBV6-5	TRBJ2-7	NA	TRBD1	TGTGCCAGCAGTAGACGGACAGGGGGAGCCTACGAGCAGTACTTC	CASSRRTGGAYEQYF